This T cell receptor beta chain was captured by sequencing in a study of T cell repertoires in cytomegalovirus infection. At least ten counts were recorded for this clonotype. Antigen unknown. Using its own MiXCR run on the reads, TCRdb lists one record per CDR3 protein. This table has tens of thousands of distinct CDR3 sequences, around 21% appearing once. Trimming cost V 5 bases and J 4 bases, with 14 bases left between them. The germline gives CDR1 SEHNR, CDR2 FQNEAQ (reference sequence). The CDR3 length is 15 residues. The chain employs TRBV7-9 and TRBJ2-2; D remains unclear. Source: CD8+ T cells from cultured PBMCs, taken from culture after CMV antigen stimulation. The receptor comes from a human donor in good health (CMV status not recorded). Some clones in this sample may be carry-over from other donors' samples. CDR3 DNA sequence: TGTGCCAGCAGCCCCCCGAACCGATCCACCGGGGAGCTGTTTTTT. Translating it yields CASSPPNRSTGELFF. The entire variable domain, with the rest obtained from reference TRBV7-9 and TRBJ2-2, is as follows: DTGVSQNPRHKITKRGQNVTFRCDPISEHNRLYWYRQTLGQGPEFLTYFQNEAQLEKSRLLSDRFSAERPKGSFSTLEIQRTEQGDSAMYLCASSPPNRSTGELFFGEGSRLTVL.